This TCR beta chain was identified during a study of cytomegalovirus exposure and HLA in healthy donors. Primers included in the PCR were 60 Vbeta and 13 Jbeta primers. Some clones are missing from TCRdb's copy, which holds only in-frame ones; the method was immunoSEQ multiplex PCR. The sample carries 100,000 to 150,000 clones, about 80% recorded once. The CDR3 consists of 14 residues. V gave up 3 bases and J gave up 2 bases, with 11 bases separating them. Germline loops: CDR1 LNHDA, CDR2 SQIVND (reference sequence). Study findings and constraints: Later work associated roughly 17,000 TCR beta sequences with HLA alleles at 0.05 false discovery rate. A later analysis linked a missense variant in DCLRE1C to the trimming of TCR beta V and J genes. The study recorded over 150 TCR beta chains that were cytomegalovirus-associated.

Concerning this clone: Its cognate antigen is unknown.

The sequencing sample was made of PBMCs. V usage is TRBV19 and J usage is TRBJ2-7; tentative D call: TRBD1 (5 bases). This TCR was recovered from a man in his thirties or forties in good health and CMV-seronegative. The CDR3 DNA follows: TGTGCCAGTAGTATTGACAGTCTGACCTACGAGCAGTACTTC. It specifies CASSIDSLTYEQYF. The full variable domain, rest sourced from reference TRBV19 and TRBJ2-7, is DGGITQSPKYLFRKEGQNVTLSCEQNLNHDAMYWYRQDPGQGLRLIYYSQIVNDFQKGDIAEGYSVSREKKESFPLTVTSAQKNPTAFYLCASSIDSLTYEQYFGPGTRLTVT.